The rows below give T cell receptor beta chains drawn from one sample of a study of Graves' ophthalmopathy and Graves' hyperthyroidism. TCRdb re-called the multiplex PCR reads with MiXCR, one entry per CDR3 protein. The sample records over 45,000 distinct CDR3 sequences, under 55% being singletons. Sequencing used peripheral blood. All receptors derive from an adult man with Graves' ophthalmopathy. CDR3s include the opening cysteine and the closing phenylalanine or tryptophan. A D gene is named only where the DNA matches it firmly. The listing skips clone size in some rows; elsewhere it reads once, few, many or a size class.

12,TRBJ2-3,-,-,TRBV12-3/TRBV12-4,CASSFIVGSQYF,TGTGCCAGCAGTTTCATTGTGGGTTCGCAGTATTTT
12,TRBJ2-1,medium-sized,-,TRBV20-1,CSARESYNEQFF,TGCAGTGCTAGAGAATCCTACAATGAGCAGTTCTTC
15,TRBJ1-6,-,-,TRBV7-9,CASSLATGTSSPLHF,TGTGCCAGCAGCTTAGCTACGGGGACGAGCTCACCCCTCCACTTT
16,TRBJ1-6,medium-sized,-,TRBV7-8,CASSLGRGTGDSPLHF,TGTGCCAGCAGCCTTGGGAGGGGGACGGGGGATTCACCCCTCCACTTT
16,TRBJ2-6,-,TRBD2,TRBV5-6,CAGSPGGSSGANVLTF,TGTGCCGGCAGCCCCGGCGGGAGCTCGGGGGCCAACGTCCTGACTTTC
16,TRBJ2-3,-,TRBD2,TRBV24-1,CATSDLGEGITDTQYF,TGTGCCACCAGTGACTTAGGGGAGGGGATCACAGATACGCAGTATTTT
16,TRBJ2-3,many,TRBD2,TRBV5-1,CASSLFSSGGRDTQYF,TGCGCCAGCAGCTTGTTCTCTAGCGGGGGCAGAGATACGCAGTATTTT
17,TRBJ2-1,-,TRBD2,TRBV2,CASSQGLYGGYDNEQFF,TGTGCCAGCAGCCAAGGATTATACGGGGGGTACGACAATGAGCAGTTCTTC
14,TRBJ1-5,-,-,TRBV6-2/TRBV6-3,CASKVNQGNQPQHF,TGTGCCAGCAAGGTAAACCAAGGGAATCAGCCCCAGCATTTT
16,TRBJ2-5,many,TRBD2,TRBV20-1,CSARDLRGGAQETQYF,TGCAGTGCTAGAGATTTGCGCGGGGGAGCCCAGGAGACCCAGTACTTC
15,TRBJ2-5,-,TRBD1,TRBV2,CASSLGTGLQETQYF,TGTGCCAGCAGTTTAGGGACAGGACTCCAAGAGACCCAGTACTTC
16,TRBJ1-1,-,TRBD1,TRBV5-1,CASSLGRGQGNTEAFF,TGCGCCAGCAGCTTGGGCAGAGGACAGGGAAACACTGAAGCTTTCTTT
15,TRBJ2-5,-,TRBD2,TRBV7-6,CASSFARGYQETQCF,TGTGCCAGCAGCTTCGCGCGGGGGTACCAAGAGACCCAGTGCTTC
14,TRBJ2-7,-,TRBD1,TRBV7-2,CASSSRDRVYEQYF,TGTGCCAGCAGCTCGCGGGACAGGGTGTACGAGCAGTACTTC
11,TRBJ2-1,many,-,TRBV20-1,CRIPGIDEQFF,TGCAGGATTCCCGGCATTGATGAGCAGTTCTTC
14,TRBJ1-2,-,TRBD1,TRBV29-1,CSVSLPGQVYGYTF,TGCAGCGTTTCGCTTCCGGGACAGGTTTATGGCTACACCTTC
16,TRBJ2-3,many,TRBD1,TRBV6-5,CASSPQGTGGIYTQYF,TGTGCCAGCAGTCCTCAAGGGACAGGGGGTATTTATACGCAGTATTTT
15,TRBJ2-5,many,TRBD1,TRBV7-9,CASREETGRSETQYF,TGTGCCAGCAGGGAAGAGACAGGGCGGAGTGAGACCCAGTACTTC
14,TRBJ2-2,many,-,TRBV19,CASKGLPGTGELFF,TGTGCCAGTAAGGGGCTCCCGGGCACCGGGGAGCTGTTTTTT
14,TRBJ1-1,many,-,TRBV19,CASSLQASGTEAFF,TGTGCCAGTAGTTTACAGGCTTCCGGGACTGAAGCTTTCTTT